The 30 T cell receptor beta chains presented below share a single source sample, sequenced in a study of T cell responses to AZD1222 COVID-19 vaccine. Sequencing used immunoSEQ multiplex PCR; TCRdb keeps in-frame clones, though not all of them. Found here are 180,000 or so clones, 80% to 95% of them singletons; the top ten hold less than 2.5%. Sequencing was performed on peripheral blood, taken 28 days after the second AZD1222 dose. Receptors were obtained from an adult who received the AZD1222 COVID-19 vaccine.

The chain couples TRBV4-1 to TRBJ1-6; 7 nucleotides align to TRBD1. Per germline, CDR1 MGHRA and CDR2 YSYEKL. The V gene end was trimmed by 3 bases and the J gene end by 9 bases; junction bases not matched to a gene: 2. The CDR3 length is 13 residues. CDR3 loop: CASSQTGSSPLHF. CDR3 nucleotides: TGCGCCAGCAGCCAGACAGGGAGTTCACCCCTCCACTTT.

The chain couples TRBV2 to TRBJ1-2; 9 bases map to TRBD1. Germline CDR1 and CDR2: SNHLY and FYNNEI. This CDR3 contains 13 residues. Trimming removed 4 bases from V and 8 bases from J; junction bases left unmatched: 5. The DNA for the CDR3 is TGTGCCAGCAGTGCAACAGGGGGCTGGGGCTACACCTTC. This translates into CASSATGGWGYTF.

V is TRBV7-2 and J is TRBJ1-3; D not resolved. V shed 5 bases and J shed 2 bases, with 10 bases lying between them. The CDR3 has 14 residues. Germline-derived CDR1 and CDR2 are SGHTA and FQGNSA. CDR3 amino acids: CASSPPGAGNTIYF. The CDR3 DNA is TGTGCCAGCAGCCCCCCCGGGGCTGGAAACACCATATATTTT.

The J gene is TRBJ2-7, the V gene TRBV4-2; D call uncertain. Trimming left V 1 base short and J 5 bases short, with 9 bases between. CDR1 LGHNA and CDR2 YNFKEQ come from the germline V gene. This CDR3 comprises 13 residues. The CDR3 region is CASSQVESDEQYF. CDR3 nucleotides: TGTGCCAGCAGCCAAGTTGAATCGGACGAGCAGTACTTC.

The rearrangement links TRBV7-2 to TRBJ1-2; 9 bases align to TRBD1. CDR1 and CDR2 (germline): SGHTA, FQGNSA. J gave up 8 bases and V 4 bases, and 11 bases lay outside the gene matches. This CDR3 has 15 residues. CDR3 region: CASSSGNRGLRGYTF. The DNA for the CDR3 is TGTGCCAGCAGCTCAGGGAACAGGGGGCTTAGAGGCTACACCTTC.

This chain links TRBV5-6 with TRBJ1-4; no firm D call. CDR1 is SGHDT and CDR2 is YYEEEE in the germline V gene. This CDR3 region has 14 residues. V was pared by 0 bases and J by 7 bases, with 10 bases between. CDR3 loop: CASSLVGRAEKLFF. CDR3 coding DNA: TGTGCCAGCAGCTTGGTCGGGAGGGCTGAAAAACTGTTTTTT. Full variable domain (outside the CDR3, taken from reference TRBV5-6 and TRBJ1-4): DAGVTQSPTHLIKTRGQQVTLRCSPKSGHDTVSWYQQALGQGPQFIFQYYEEEERQRGNFPDRFSGHQFPNYSSELNVNALLLGDSALYLCASSLVGRAEKLFFGSGTQLSVL.

This chain joins TRBV28 and TRBJ1-5, with D possibly TRBD1 on 5 matching bases. Germline lookup yields CDR1 MDHEN and CDR2 SYDVKM. Trimming left V 3 bases short and J 0 bases short, with 12 bases between. The CDR3 totals 16 residues. The CDR3 spells CASSFRSGGSNQPQHF. The CDR3 bases are TGTGCCAGCAGTTTTAGATCTGGGGGTAGCAATCAGCCCCAGCATTTT.

V is TRBV30 and J is TRBJ2-7; D possibly uses TRBD1 or TRBD2 (5 bases each). Trimming took 6 bases from V and 3 from J, leaving 15 bases between them. The CDR3 is 13 amino acids. In germline, CDR1 is GTSNPN, CDR2 SVGIG (reference sequence). The CDR3: CACKASGGYEQYF. The CDR3 DNA reads as TGTGCCTGTAAGGCCTCTGGGGGCTACGAGCAGTACTTC. Using reference TRBV30 and TRBJ2-7 for the parts outside the CDR3, the full variable domain is SQTIHQWPATLVQPVGSPLSLECTVEGTSNPNLYWYRQAAGRGLQLLFYSVGIGQISSEVPQNLSASRPQDRQFILSSKKLLLSDSGFYLCACKASGGYEQYFGPGTRLTVT.

This clone was seen just once. The V gene is TRBV24-1, the J gene TRBJ2-5; D is perhaps TRBD2 (6 bases). The germline CDR1 and CDR2 sequences are KGHDR and SFDVKD. The CDR3 covers 15 residues. V lost 3 bases to trimming and J lost 0 bases, with 10 bases between them. The CDR3 region has the DNA TGTGCCACCAGTGATCCCGGGACTCACCAAGAGACCCAGTACTTC. Translation: CATSDPGTHQETQYF.

This clone was seen only once. The CDR3 DNA follows: TGTGCCAGCAGCCAAGGTGACGATACGCAGTATTTT. Encoded protein: CASSQGDDTQYF. The J gene is TRBJ2-3, the V gene TRBV3-1 (or the pseudogene TRBV3-2); D gene unclear. The CDR3 runs to 12 residues. From germline, CDR1 is LGHDT and CDR2 YNNKEL (reference sequence). Trimming took 1 base from V and 6 from J, leaving 5 bases between them.

There are a few counts of this clone. The V call is TRBV9, the J call TRBJ2-1; D possibly uses TRBD1 or TRBD2 (6 bases each). Per germline, CDR1 SGDLS and CDR2 YYNGEE. The CDR3 is made up of 17 amino acids. The V gene lost 3 bases and the J gene lost 8 bases, with 24 bases spanning the gap. CDR3 amino acids: CASSAPPWGASLDEQFF. The CDR3 DNA reads as TGTGCCAGCAGCGCTCCACCCTGGGGGGCCTCACTGGATGAGCAGTTCTTC.

This sequence joins TRBV5-6 and TRBJ2-1; 12 positions agree with TRBD2. The CDR3 covers 16 residues. The germline CDR1 and CDR2 sequences are SGHDT and YYEEEE. V was pared by 4 bases and J by 1 base, with 3 bases of the junction left unmatched. The chain's CDR3 is CASSDGLAGSYNEQFF. CDR3 DNA sequence: TGTGCCAGCAGCGATGGACTAGCGGGGTCCTACAATGAGCAGTTCTTC.

The table lists this clone with a few counts. V usage is TRBV19 and J usage is TRBJ2-5; D may match TRBD1 or TRBD2 (5 bases each). This CDR3 comprises 17 residues. Germline V gene lookup returns CDR1 LNHDA and CDR2 SQIVND (reference sequence). The V gene lost 4 bases and the J gene lost 7 bases, with 25 bases spanning the gap. The CDR3 DNA reads TGTGCCAGTAGTACCCTCGCTTCAGGGTCTAGCAGGCGGACCCAGTACTTC. Protein: CASSTLASGSSRRTQYF.

The chain links TRBV19 to TRBJ1-5; 7 bases map to TRBD1. In germline, CDR1 is LNHDA, CDR2 SQIVND (reference sequence). J gave up 7 bases and V 10 bases, and 10 bases lay outside the gene matches. The CDR3 sequence is 13 residues long. The CDR3 sequence is CATAKGAAQPQHF. CDR3 DNA sequence: TGTGCCACGGCAAAGGGGGCGGCCCAGCCCCAGCATTTT.

This clone showed up just once. The rearrangement links TRBV19 to TRBJ2-2; D is possibly TRBD2 (5 bases). There are 16 residues in the CDR3. Germline loops: CDR1 LNHDA, CDR2 SQIVND (reference sequence). The germline V and J ends were trimmed by 10 bases and 4 bases, with 22 bases remaining between them. This CDR3 reads CATDGTGIYPTGELFF. CDR3 in DNA: TGTGCCACCGACGGAACCGGGATCTACCCCACCGGGGAGCTGTTTTTT.

The sample holds a few counts of this clone. This rearrangement joins TRBV18 to TRBJ1-3; D call uncertain. The V end was cut by 1 base, the J end by 0 bases, with 10 bases between. Germline V gene lookup returns CDR1 KGHSH and CDR2 LQKENI. This CDR3 has 16 amino acids. CDR3 in amino acids: CASSPQPTSSGNTIYF. In DNA, the CDR3 is TGTGCCAGCTCACCACAACCCACAAGCTCTGGAAACACCATATATTTT.

This clone is a singleton in its sample. CDR3 amino acids: CASSLAKVLKIYNSPLHF. DNA of the CDR3: TGTGCCAGCAGCTTAGCGAAGGTTCTGAAAATCTATAATTCACCCCTCCACTTT. The chain combines TRBV7-6 with TRBJ1-6; D call uncertain. Germline V gene sequence: CDR1 SGHVS, CDR2 FNYEAQ. V lost 0 bases, J lost 3 bases, and 15 bases lay in between. The CDR3 contains 18 residues.

The genes are TRBV27 and TRBJ2-7; 8 bases are shared with TRBD1. Germline assignment: CDR1 MNHEY and CDR2 SMNVEV (reference sequence). CDR3 size: 15 residues. Losses at the gene ends were 2 bases for V and 1 base for J; bases not matched to a gene: 4. The CDR3 loop reads CASSLAGGGSYEQYF. The CDR3 DNA follows: TGTGCCAGCAGTTTAGCAGGGGGCGGTTCCTACGAGCAGTACTTC.

The J gene is TRBJ2-7, the V gene TRBV7-3; D gene unclear. The germline V and J ends were trimmed by 5 bases and 4 bases, with 12 bases remaining between them. CDR1 is SGHTA and CDR2 is FQGTGA in the germline V gene. The CDR3 has 13 residues. In DNA, the CDR3 is TGTGCCAGCAGCCAAACCGCAGGTTACGAGCAGTACTTC. Residues: CASSQTAGYEQYF.

The V gene is TRBV10-3, the J gene TRBJ1-4; tentatively, D is TRBD1 (5 bases). The V gene's germline CDR1 is ENHRY and CDR2 SYGVKD. V was trimmed by 4 bases and J by 13 bases, leaving 16 bases between them. The CDR3 loop spans 13 amino acids. The CDR3 nucleotides are TGTGCCATCAGTGCGGTAGGGGACGGATTACTGTTTTTT. Translation: CAISAVGDGLLFF.

The chain has TRBV19 and TRBJ1-1; no clear D. The V gene lost 7 bases and the J gene lost 5 bases, with 17 bases spanning the gap. From germline, CDR1 is LNHDA and CDR2 SQIVND (reference sequence). This CDR3 has 14 residues. The CDR3 region is CASMDLGRSTEAFF. The CDR3 DNA is TGTGCCAGTATGGATCTCGGCAGAAGTACTGAAGCTTTCTTT.

V usage is TRBV4-1 and J usage is TRBJ2-1, with TRBD1 as a possible D gene (6 bases). The ends were cut back, 4 bases at V and 7 bases at J, with 14 bases in the middle. CDR3 length: 14 residues. From germline, CDR1 is MGHRA and CDR2 YSYEKL. The CDR3 protein is CASSPGQKGNEQFF. In nucleotides, the CDR3 is TGCGCCAGCAGCCCTGGACAGAAAGGGAATGAGCAGTTCTTC.

The chain has TRBV7-2 and TRBJ1-5; 10 nucleotides align to TRBD1. The length of the CDR3 is 14 residues. From germline, CDR1 is SGHTA and CDR2 FQGNSA. V shed 5 bases, J shed 5 bases, and the junction held 3 bases outside the gene matches. As DNA, the CDR3 is TGTGCCAGCAGCCCCGGACAGGGGGATCAGCCCCAGCATTTT. Its translation: CASSPGQGDQPQHF.

The V call is TRBV15, the J call TRBJ1-1; a weak D match, TRBD1 (6 bases). From germline, CDR1 is LNHNV and CDR2 YYDKDF (reference sequence). Trimming pared 6 bases from V and 5 bases from J, leaving 19 bases between. The CDR3 totals 15 residues. CDR3 nucleotides: TGTGCCACCAGTAAAGAGGGGGGAGGAAGGACTGAAGCTTTCTTT. As protein: CATSKEGGGRTEAFF.

The chain joins TRBV11-2 to TRBJ2-7, with a weak D call TRBD2 (6 bases). CDR3 length: 16 residues. CDR1 is SGHAT, CDR2 FQNNGV, per germline. Trimming took off 5 bases at V and 6 bases at J, with 23 bases between the two ends. CDR3 in DNA: TGTGCCAGCAGCCCCGCGCCGGGACTGAAGTCGCGCGAGCAGTACTTC. It is translated as CASSPAPGLKSREQYF.

The V gene is TRBV19, the J gene TRBJ1-5, with 7 bases matching TRBD1. The CDR3 runs to 13 residues. J was trimmed by 2 bases and V by 9 bases; bases with no gene match: 4. Germline CDR1 LNHDA, CDR2 SQIVND (reference sequence). CDR3 amino acids: CASDREGNQPQHF. The CDR3 nucleotides read TGTGCCAGCGACAGGGAAGGCAATCAGCCCCAGCATTTT. Complete variable domain (other parts from reference TRBV19 and TRBJ1-5): DGGITQSPKYLFRKEGQNVTLSCEQNLNHDAMYWYRQDPGQGLRLIYYSQIVNDFQKGDIAEGYSVSREKKESFPLTVTSAQKNPTAFYLCASDREGNQPQHFGDGTRLSIL.

Comment on this clone: The sample has other DNA sequences that encode this CDR3 too. The DNA for the CDR3 is TGCGCCAGCAGTGAGTCGGCTAGCGGGTCCTACGAGCAGTACTTC. Translated: CASSESASGSYEQYF. The V and J genes are TRBV10-1 and TRBJ2-7; 8 bases map to TRBD2. The length of the CDR3 is 15 residues. Germline V gene lookup returns CDR1 WNHNN and CDR2 SYGVQD (reference sequence). V lost 0 bases, J lost 1 base, and 2 bases stayed unmatched.

The V call is TRBV10-3, the J call TRBJ2-7; D uncertain. V lost 7 bases and J lost 5, with 18 bases in between. The CDR3 covers 14 residues. Germline lookup yields CDR1 ENHRY and CDR2 SYGVKD. CDR3: CAIKIGQLDHEQYF. The CDR3 DNA reads TGTGCCATCAAGATCGGGCAGCTGGACCACGAGCAGTACTTC.

This chain connects TRBV7-9 to TRBJ1-2; D is unclear. The V gene lost 2 bases and the J gene lost 3 bases, with 10 bases spanning the gap. Germline CDR1 reads SEHNR; CDR2 reads FQNEAQ (reference sequence). The length of the CDR3 is 14 residues. CDR3 DNA: TGTGCCAGCAGCTTATTTCAGTCCCACTATGGCTACACCTTC. This translates into CASSLFQSHYGYTF.

The chain employs TRBV28 and TRBJ2-7; D is unresolved. The V gene lost 7 bases and the J gene lost 6 bases, with 22 bases spanning the gap. The V gene's germline CDR1 is MDHEN and CDR2 SYDVKM. The CDR3 sequence is 15 residues long. CDR3 residues: CASTTGGRQGSEQYF. CDR3 in DNA: TGTGCCAGCACGACGGGCGGCCGCCAAGGGTCCGAGCAGTACTTC. Full variable domain (outside the CDR3, taken from reference TRBV28 and TRBJ2-7): DVKVTQSSRYLVKRTGEKVFLECVQDMDHENMFWYRQDPGLGLRLIYFSYDVKMKEKGDIPEGYSVSREKKERFSLILESASTNQTSMYLCASTTGGRQGSEQYFGPGTRLTVT.